This TCR beta chain was captured by sequencing in a study of STAT5B mutations in CD4+ large granular lymphocyte leukemia. The data were produced by immunoSEQ multiplex PCR, yet TCRdb's version contains in-frame clones alone and is incomplete. The sample includes 9,500 to 10,000 clones, about 80% seen only once; the top ten take roughly 62%. The trim removed 5 bases at V and 3 bases at J, leaving 3 bases unmatched. The CDR3 extends over 13 amino acids. CDR1 and CDR2 from the germline V gene are SGHKS and YYEKEE (reference sequence). The clonotype comes from a man aged 55 to 70 with CD4+ T-cell large granular lymphocyte leukemia. Input material: PBMCs. J is TRBJ2-7 and V is TRBV5-5; TRBD1 matches 9 bases. The CDR3 spells CASSWTGDYEQYF. CDR3 sequence (DNA): TGTGCCAGCAGTTGGACAGGGGACTACGAGCAGTACTTC.